The next 10 T cell receptor beta chains were all read from a single sample in a study of blood T cell repertoires in COVID-19. TCRdb keeps only in-frame clones here, not all; method: immunoSEQ multiplex PCR. Of under 250,000 clones in the sample, around 90% were seen once. The sequencing sample was made of peripheral blood. These receptors were taken from a woman in her 70s with active or convalescent COVID-19.

This sequence joins TRBV20-1 and TRBJ2-7, with TRBD2 as a possible D gene (6 bases). The CDR3 is 11 residues long. V lost 5 bases to trimming and J lost 9 bases, with 14 bases between them. Germline V gene lookup returns CDR1 DFQATT and CDR2 SNEGSKA (reference sequence). As DNA, the CDR3 is TGCAGTGCTGGGGACCGACTAGGGCAGTACTTC. This codes for CSAGDRLGQYF.

The V gene is TRBV4-2, the J gene TRBJ2-1; D remains unclear. Germline-derived CDR1 and CDR2 are LGHNA and YNFKEQ. The CDR3 has 15 residues. The germline V and J ends were trimmed by 0 bases and 0 bases, with 6 bases remaining between them. Here the CDR3 reads CASSQERNSYNEQFF. CDR3 nucleotide sequence: TGTGCCAGCAGCCAAGAGAGAAACTCCTACAATGAGCAGTTCTTC.

This rearrangement joins TRBV6-1 to TRBJ2-5; 7 positions agree with TRBD1. V shed 3 bases and J 3 bases; nucleotides not matched to a gene: 1. The CDR3 totals 13 residues. Germline V gene data show CDR1 as MNHNS and CDR2 as SASEGT. CDR3 DNA sequence: TGTGCCAGCAGTGACGGGACAGAAGAGACCCAGTACTTC. It codes for CASSDGTEETQYF.

There are a few counts of this clone. The chain joins TRBV27 to TRBJ1-1; D not certain. The CDR3 spans 14 residues. V was trimmed by 2 bases and J by 3 bases, leaving 10 bases between them. The germline gives CDR1 MNHEY, CDR2 SMNVEV (reference sequence). The CDR3 here is CASSLGQFHTEAFF. The DNA for the CDR3 is TGTGCCAGCAGTTTAGGGCAGTTCCACACTGAAGCTTTCTTT.

The gene calls are TRBV4-1 and TRBJ2-7; D gene uncertain. The germline gives CDR1 MGHRA, CDR2 YSYEKL. The germline V and J ends were trimmed by 0 bases and 3 bases, with 12 bases remaining between them. The CDR3 totals 15 residues. CDR3 sequence reads: CASSQDRPSRYEQYF. The CDR3 DNA follows: TGCGCCAGCAGCCAAGATCGTCCATCGCGCTACGAGCAGTACTTC.

The sample holds one count of this clone. The chain has TRBV7-2 and TRBJ1-2; no clear D. Trimming left V 1 base short and J 8 bases short, with 11 bases between. This CDR3 has 13 residues. The V gene's germline CDR1 is SGHTA and CDR2 FQGNSA. The CDR3 is CASSLGVPGGYTF. DNA of the CDR3: TGTGCCAGCAGCTTAGGGGTCCCGGGGGGCTACACCTTC.

The gene calls are TRBV23-1 and TRBJ1-1; a weak D match, TRBD1 (5 bases). TRBV23-1 is classed as an ORF, of uncertain function. This CDR3 spans 15 amino acids. Trimming shortened V by 6 bases and J by 0 bases, and 14 bases separated the two germline ends. In DNA form, the CDR3 reads TGCGCCAGCAGCCTCCCCGGGGGGATGAACACTGAAGCTTTCTTT. Protein sequence: CASSLPGGMNTEAFF.

This clone was seen more than once but under ten times. CDR3 bases: TGCAGCGTTAGCCCGATCCCACTCTCTGGAAACACCATATATTTT. Residues: CSVSPIPLSGNTIYF. V usage is TRBV29-1 and J usage is TRBJ1-3; D gene uncertain. CDR1 and CDR2 from the germline V gene are SQVTM and ANQGSEA. This CDR3 region has 15 residues. The germline V and J ends were trimmed by 5 bases and 0 bases, with 14 bases remaining between them.

The gene calls are TRBV7-9 and TRBJ2-1, with D uncertain. The CDR3 contains 15 residues. Deletions cut 1 base from V and 4 bases from J, with 11 bases between. Germline V gene lookup returns CDR1 SEHNR and CDR2 FQNEAQ (reference sequence). This CDR3 reads CASSLVALFYNEQFF. The DNA for the CDR3 is TGTGCCAGCAGCTTAGTGGCTCTGTTTTACAATGAGCAGTTCTTC.

The chain employs TRBV9 and TRBJ1-3; TRBD1 is a possible D gene (5 bases). The CDR3 is 13 residues long. V lost 6 bases and J 0 bases, leaving 7 bases between the germline ends. Germline values: CDR1 SGDLS, CDR2 YYNGEE. CDR3 sequence: CASTRDSGNTIYF. CDR3 in DNA: TGTGCCAGCACCAGGGACTCTGGAAACACCATATATTTT.